A selection of T cell receptor beta chains follows, all from one sample in a study of T cell repertoires in cytomegalovirus infection. MiXCR was run by TCRdb on the reads, yielding one entry per CDR3 protein. The sample has approximately 300,000 distinct CDR3 sequences, about 25% seen once. These receptors lack a known antigen. The specimen was cultured PBMCs, collected from culture after CMV antigen stimulation. The receptors shown here come from a human donor in good health (CMV status not recorded). Some clones in this sample may be carry-over from other donors' samples. The conserved cysteine and the conserved F or W are not part of the CDR3 here. The D gene is left open where the match is weak.

TRBJ2-5	TRBV7-2	TRBD2	ASSLRTSGRRETQY
TRBJ1-5	TRBV30	-	AWWSGLGNQPQH
TRBJ2-3	TRBV29-1	-	SVLPGPAADTQY
TRBJ1-2	TRBV9	-	ASSITLQGLYGYT
TRBJ1-2	TRBV19	-	ASSIALGERDYGYT
TRBJ2-1	TRBV4-1	TRBD2	ASSPTDRGGVDNEQF
TRBJ2-2	TRBV12-3/TRBV12-4	TRBD2	ASAGAGGVTGELF
TRBJ2-1	TRBV7-8	-	ASSLTRVSYNEQF
TRBJ1-2	TRBV11-2	-	ASSLGPAARTNYGYT
TRBJ2-1	TRBV20-1	-	SASQGSLNEQF
TRBJ2-3	TRBV7-2	TRBD2	ASSLVGGPTSGSADTQY